This entry lists 12 T cell receptor beta chains sequenced from one sample in a study of OX40 agonist ivuxolimab in advanced cancers. Sequenced by immunoSEQ multiplex PCR; TCRdb stores in-frame clones only, minus some. The sample lists about 50,000 clones, 92% seen once, with approximately 6.8% in the top ten. Sequencing was performed on CD4+ or CD8+ T cells sorted from blood, taken in a trial of the OX40 agonist ivuxolimab. The origin of the receptors is an adult with an advanced solid tumor such as melanoma, head and neck, liver or kidney cancer.

The chain carries TRBV11-2 and TRBJ1-2; D unresolved. The V end lost 0 bases, the J end lost 0 bases, and 8 bases lay between the germline ends. The CDR3 has 15 amino acids. Per germline, CDR1 SGHAT and CDR2 FQNNGV. CDR3 nucleotides: TGTGCCAGCAGCTTAGAGGTGACACCTAACTATGGCTACACCTTC. Protein: CASSLEVTPNYGYTF.

V is TRBV19 and J is TRBJ1-1; 7 bases match TRBD1. CDR1 LNHDA and CDR2 SQIVND come from the germline V gene (reference sequence). There are 16 residues in the CDR3. The V segment lost 3 bases and the J segment 4 bases; nucleotides outside the gene matches: 11. This CDR3 is CASSMGQGELVTEAFF. CDR3 in DNA: TGTGCCAGTAGTATGGGGCAGGGGGAGTTGGTCACTGAAGCTTTCTTT.

This chain joins TRBV15 and TRBJ2-3; D not resolved. The length of the CDR3 is 13 residues. V lost 5 bases and J 4 bases, leaving 10 bases between the germline ends. CDR1 and CDR2 (germline): LNHNV, YYDKDF (reference sequence). CDR3 DNA sequence: TGTGCCACCAGCTGGCGCGGCGCAGATACGCAGTATTTT. It translates to CATSWRGADTQYF.

This chain connects TRBV6-1 to TRBJ2-7, with 8 bases fitting TRBD1. The trim removed 4 bases at V and 2 bases at J, leaving 4 bases unmatched. This CDR3 is built from 14 residues. Per the germline V gene, CDR1 is MNHNS and CDR2 is SASEGT. The DNA for the CDR3 is TGTGCCAGCAGTGCCCGGGACAGGACCTACGAGCAGTACTTC. This translates into CASSARDRTYEQYF.

The V call is TRBV4-1, the J call TRBJ1-1; D possibly corresponds to TRBD1 (5 bases). Germline V lookup: CDR1 MGHRA, CDR2 YSYEKL. The CDR3 consists of 17 residues. Between the trimmed V and J ends, which lost 1 base and 6 bases, there was a span of 21 bases. Here the CDR3 reads CASSQVRDGRGRAEAFF. The CDR3 DNA sequence: TGCGCCAGCAGCCAAGTAAGAGACGGGAGGGGCAGGGCTGAAGCTTTCTTT.

The gene calls are TRBV7-9 and TRBJ2-2; 12 nucleotides line up with TRBD2. This CDR3 contains 16 residues. With V trimmed by 5 bases and J by 4 bases, 5 bases remained unmatched. Germline V CDR1 and CDR2: SEHNR, FQNEAQ (reference sequence). The CDR3 here is CASSATSGGSTGELFF. CDR3 nucleotide sequence: TGTGCCAGCAGCGCGACTAGCGGGGGATCCACCGGGGAGCTGTTTTTT.

This chain joins TRBV18 and TRBJ2-5, with TRBD1 matching 10 bases. V lost 3 bases to trimming and J lost 5 bases; unmatched junction nucleotides: 9. The germline gives CDR1 KGHSH, CDR2 LQKENI. This CDR3 has 16 amino acids. The CDR3 sequence is CASSPDRGRDVETQYF. The CDR3 DNA reads as TGTGCCAGCTCACCGGACAGGGGGAGAGACGTTGAGACCCAGTACTTC.

V usage is TRBV9 and J usage is TRBJ1-1, with 9 positions matching TRBD1. The V and J ends lost 0 bases and 6 bases, in that order; junction bases with no gene match: 0. The germline gives CDR1 SGDLS, CDR2 YYNGEE. CDR3 length equals 13 residues. CDR3 amino acids: CASSVDRGPEAFF. In DNA form, the CDR3 reads TGTGCCAGCAGCGTAGACAGGGGGCCTGAAGCTTTCTTT.

The chain carries TRBV19 and TRBJ2-1; 7 nucleotides agree with TRBD1. CDR1 LNHDA and CDR2 SQIVND come from the germline V gene (reference sequence). Germline trimming cut 3 bases from V and 8 bases from J; bases unmatched to any gene: 7. The CDR3 is 14 amino acids. The DNA for the CDR3 is TGTGCCAGTAGTATCAGAGAGGGGGCCGATGAGCAGTTCTTC. It is translated as CASSIREGADEQFF. The variable domain in full, completed from reference TRBV19 and TRBJ2-1, reads DGGITQSPKYLFRKEGQNVTLSCEQNLNHDAMYWYRQDPGQGLRLIYYSQIVNDFQKGDIAEGYSVSREKKESFPLTVTSAQKNPTAFYLCASSIREGADEQFFGPGTRLTVL.

This chain joins TRBV6-5 and TRBJ2-7; 7 nucleotides align to TRBD1. V trimming: 5 bases; J trimming: 5 bases; junction bases outside the gene matches: 9. Germline V gives CDR1 MNHEY, CDR2 SVGAGI. This CDR3 is 14 amino acids long. The chain's CDR3 is CASSLDRVVHEQYF. CDR3 bases: TGTGCCAGCAGTCTTGACAGGGTAGTGCACGAGCAGTACTTC.

This clone was seen a single time. The genes are TRBV4-2 and TRBJ2-1; no clear D gene. The CDR3 spans 16 residues. CDR1 and CDR2 (germline): LGHNA, YNFKEQ. V lost 0 bases, J lost 3 bases, and 12 bases lay in between. The CDR3 nucleotides read TGTGCCAGCAGCCAAGAGCCCCTGGACGTCTACAATGAGCAGTTCTTC. Translating it yields CASSQEPLDVYNEQFF.

This clone was seen only a few times. At the DNA level, this CDR3 is encoded by other sequences in the same sample as well. In DNA, the CDR3 is TGTGCCAGCAGAGGGTTAAATTCACCCCTCCACTTT. This encodes CASRGLNSPLHF. V usage is TRBV2 and J usage is TRBJ1-6; unclear D gene. Trimming stripped 6 bases from V and 7 bases from J, with 7 bases between. Germline lookup yields CDR1 SNHLY and CDR2 FYNNEI. CDR3 size: 12 residues.